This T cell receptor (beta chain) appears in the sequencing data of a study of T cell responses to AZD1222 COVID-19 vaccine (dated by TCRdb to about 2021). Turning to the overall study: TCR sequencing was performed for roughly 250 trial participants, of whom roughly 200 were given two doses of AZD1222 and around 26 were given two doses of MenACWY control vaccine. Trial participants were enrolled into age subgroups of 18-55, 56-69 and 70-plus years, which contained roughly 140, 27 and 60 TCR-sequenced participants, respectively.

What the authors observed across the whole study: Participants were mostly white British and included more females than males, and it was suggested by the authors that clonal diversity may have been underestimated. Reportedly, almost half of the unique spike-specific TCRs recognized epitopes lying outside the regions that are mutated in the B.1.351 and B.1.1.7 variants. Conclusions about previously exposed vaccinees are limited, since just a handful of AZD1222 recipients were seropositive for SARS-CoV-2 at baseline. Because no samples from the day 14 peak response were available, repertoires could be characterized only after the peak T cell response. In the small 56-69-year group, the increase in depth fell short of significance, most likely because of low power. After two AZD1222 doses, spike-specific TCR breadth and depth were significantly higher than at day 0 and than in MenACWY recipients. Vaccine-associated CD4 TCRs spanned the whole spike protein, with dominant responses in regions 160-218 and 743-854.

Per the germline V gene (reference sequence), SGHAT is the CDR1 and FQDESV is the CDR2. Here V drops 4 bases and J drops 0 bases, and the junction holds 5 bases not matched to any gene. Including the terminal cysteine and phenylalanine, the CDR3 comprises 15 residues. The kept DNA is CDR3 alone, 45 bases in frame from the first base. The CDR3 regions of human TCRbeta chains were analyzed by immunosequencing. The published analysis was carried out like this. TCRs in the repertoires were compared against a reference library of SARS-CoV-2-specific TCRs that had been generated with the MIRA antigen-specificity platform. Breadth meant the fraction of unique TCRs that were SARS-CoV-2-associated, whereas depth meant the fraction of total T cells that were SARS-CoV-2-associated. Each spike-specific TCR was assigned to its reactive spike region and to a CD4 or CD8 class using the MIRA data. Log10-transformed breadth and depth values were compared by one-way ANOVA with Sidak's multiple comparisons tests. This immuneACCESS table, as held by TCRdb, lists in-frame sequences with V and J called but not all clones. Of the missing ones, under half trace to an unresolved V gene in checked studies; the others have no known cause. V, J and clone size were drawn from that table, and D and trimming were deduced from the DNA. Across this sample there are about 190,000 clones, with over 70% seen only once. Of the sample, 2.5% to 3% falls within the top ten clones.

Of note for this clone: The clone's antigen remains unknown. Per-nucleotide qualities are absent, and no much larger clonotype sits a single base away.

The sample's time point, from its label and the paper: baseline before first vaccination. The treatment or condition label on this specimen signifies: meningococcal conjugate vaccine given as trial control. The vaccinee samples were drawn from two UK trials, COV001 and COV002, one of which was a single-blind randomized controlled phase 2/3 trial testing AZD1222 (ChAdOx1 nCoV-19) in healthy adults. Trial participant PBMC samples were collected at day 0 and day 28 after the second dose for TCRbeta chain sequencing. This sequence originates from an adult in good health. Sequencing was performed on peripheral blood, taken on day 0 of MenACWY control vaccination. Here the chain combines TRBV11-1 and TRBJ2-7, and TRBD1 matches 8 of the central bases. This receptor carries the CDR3 CASSWDRTNSYEQYF. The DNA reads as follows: TGTGCCAGCAGCTGGGACAGGACCAACTCCTACGAGCAGTACTTC.